These 29 T cell receptor beta chains were sequenced from one sample in a study of T cells expressing NK-cell markers. TCRdb re-called the 5' RACE reads and gives one entry per CDR3 protein, without DNA. In all, the sample yields about 160,000 distinct CDR3 sequences. The sample comprised blood T cells: a sorted CD56 or NKG2C T cell subset, CD4+ or CD8+ T cells, or bulk PBMC T cells (not recorded which). The origin of the receptors is a woman aged 18 to 75 in good health.

The chain has TRBV13 and TRBJ2-7; the TRBD1 assignment by TCRdb is unverifiable without DNA. Looked up from germline, CDR1 is PRHDT and CDR2 is FYEKMQ (reference sequence). The CDR3 is made up of 13 amino acids. The CDR3: CASSLEGGGEQYF.

The chain recombines TRBV6-1 with TRBJ2-7. Germline CDR1 is MNHNS and CDR2 is SASEGT. The CDR3 covers 13 residues. The chain's CDR3 is CASSQTDFYEQYF.

The chain is built from TRBV10-3 and TRBJ2-2; TCRdb returns TRBD1, unconfirmable since there is no DNA. This CDR3 region has 15 residues. The V gene's germline CDR1 is ENHRY and CDR2 SYGVKD. CDR3 protein: CAISESQGNTGELFF.

The V gene is TRBV7-8, the J gene TRBJ2-7. This CDR3 is 14 amino acids long. In germline, CDR1 is SGHVS, CDR2 FQNEAQ. CDR3 sequence reads: CASSLRVGSGEQYF.

The chain joins TRBV5-1 to TRBJ2-2; the TCRdb call, TRBD2, lacks DNA for checking. Germline V gene data show CDR1 as SGHRS and CDR2 as YFSETQ. This CDR3 is built from 17 residues. The CDR3 is CASSLDTSGSRTGELFF.

V gene TRBV11-2 combines with J gene TRBJ2-7; the TRBD2 assignment by TCRdb is unverifiable without DNA. Germline V gives CDR1 SGHAT, CDR2 FQNNGV. CDR3 length equals 11 residues. CDR3 sequence: CASSSPNEQYF. The complete variable domain, with remaining parts taken from reference TRBV11-2 and TRBJ2-7, reads EAGVAQSPRYKIIEKRQSVAFWCNPISGHATLYWYQQILGQGPKLLIQFQNNGVVDDSQLPKDRFSAERLKGVDSTLKIQPAKLEDSAVYLCASSSPNEQYFGPGTRLTVT.

The chain carries TRBV5-1 and TRBJ2-7; TCRdb's D call, TRBD1, is unchecked because there is no DNA. The germline CDR1 and CDR2 sequences are SGHRS and YFSETQ. This CDR3 region has 15 residues. CDR3 protein: CASSLGNIGGNEQYF.

The gene calls are TRBV7-9 and TRBJ2-4. This CDR3 has 13 amino acids. The germline CDR1 and CDR2 sequences are SEHNR and FQNEAQ (reference sequence). CDR3 loop: CASSLITRQATYF.

The chain recombines TRBV12-3 or TRBV12-4 with TRBJ2-7; TCRdb picks TRBD1, but there is no DNA to check that call. This CDR3 comprises 13 residues. CDR3 amino acids: CASSLAGGAGQYF.

The gene calls are TRBV6-4 and TRBJ1-3. The CDR3 has 15 amino acids. Germline assignment: CDR1 MRHNA and CDR2 SNTAGT. The CDR3 here is CASSDVGGRGDTIYF.

The chain carries TRBV5-1 and TRBJ2-3; as DNA is missing, the TRBD2 call by TCRdb cannot be tested. The V gene's germline CDR1 is SGHRS and CDR2 YFSETQ. This CDR3 region has 17 residues. CDR3 sequence: CASSSDTTGRRVDTQYF. The variable domain in full, with the rest retrieved from reference TRBV5-1 and TRBJ2-3, is KAGVTQTPRYLIKTRGQQVTLSCSPISGHRSVSWYQQTPGQGLQFLFEYFSETQRNKGNFPGRFSGRQFSNSRSEMNVSTLELGDSALYLCASSSDTTGRRVDTQYFGPGTRLTVL.

The rearrangement uses TRBV28 and TRBJ2-3; TCRdb selects TRBD1, and the lack of DNA leaves this call unchecked. Germline-derived CDR1 and CDR2 are MDHEN and SYDVKM. CDR3 size: 16 residues. CDR3 sequence: CASRSPGIGSTDTQYF.

This chain links TRBV18 with TRBJ2-7. The CDR3 has 14 residues. Germline CDR1 and CDR2: KGHSH and LQKENI. The CDR3 loop reads CASSPPGPSYEQYF.

The rearrangement links TRBV24-1 to TRBJ2-3; TCRdb lists TRBD2, though no DNA is available to test this call. This CDR3 has 16 amino acids. Germline V gives CDR1 KGHDR, CDR2 SFDVKD. The CDR3 reads CATSDWDGGTTDTQYF.

This sequence joins TRBV19 and TRBJ2-1; the TCRdb D gene call, TRBD2, has no DNA to confirm it. The CDR3 is made up of 13 amino acids. The V gene's germline CDR1 is LNHDA and CDR2 SQIVND (reference sequence). The chain's CDR3 is CASSIGEGSEQFF.

This chain connects TRBV11-2 to TRBJ1-1; TCRdb reports TRBD1, a call that lacks DNA to check it against. The length of the CDR3 is 14 residues. The germline CDR1 and CDR2 sequences are SGHAT and FQNNGV. CDR3 protein: CASSRTGGFTEAFF.

V and J are TRBV7-2 and TRBJ2-2; absent DNA, TCRdb's TRBD2 call cannot be checked. CDR3 length: 15 amino acids. Germline V gives CDR1 SGHTA, CDR2 FQGNSA. The CDR3 loop is CASSATSGGARELFF.

V is TRBV7-8 and J is TRBJ1-2. The CDR3 sequence is 18 residues long. From germline, CDR1 is SGHVS and CDR2 FQNEAQ. CDR3 amino acids: CASSLARPPALSIYGYTF.

The V gene is TRBV7-6, the J gene TRBJ2-1; as DNA is missing, the TRBD2 call by TCRdb cannot be tested. Germline CDR1 and CDR2: SGHVS and FNYEAQ. The CDR3 contains 13 residues. CDR3 region: CASSFELGREQFF.

This rearrangement joins TRBV10-3 to TRBJ2-7; TCRdb's D gene call, TRBD2, goes unchecked for lack of DNA. Germline CDR1 reads ENHRY; CDR2 reads SYGVKD. This CDR3 has 12 amino acids. CDR3: CAIRGSGYEQYF.

This sequence joins TRBV7-9 and TRBJ1-2; TCRdb lists TRBD1, though no DNA is available to test this call. The CDR3 spans 12 residues. Germline CDR1 SEHNR, CDR2 FQNEAQ (reference sequence). The CDR3 spells CASSGPTVGYTF.

The CDR3 reads CASSPRVSGAETQYF. The chain has TRBV7-2 and TRBJ2-5; TCRdb lists TRBD1, though no DNA is available to test this call. Germline CDR1 SGHTA, CDR2 FQGNSA. This CDR3 is built from 15 residues.

The genes are TRBV20-1 and TRBJ1-2. Germline CDR1 DFQATT, CDR2 SNEGSKA (reference sequence). This CDR3 is 13 amino acids long. CDR3 protein: CSAMTRRSYGYTF.

This chain connects TRBV23-1 to TRBJ1-6; TCRdb names TRBD1, which stays unverified in the absence of DNA. TRBV23-1 is reported as an ORF; its role is uncertain. This CDR3 contains 14 residues. Here the CDR3 reads CATSLRQEYSPLHF.

The rearrangement joins TRBV4-1 to TRBJ1-1; TCRdb picks TRBD1, but there is no DNA to check that call. The CDR3 has 15 residues. The germline V gene has CDR1 MGHRA and CDR2 YSYEKL. The CDR3 protein is CASSLRTGVDTEAFF.

This sequence joins TRBV6-5 and TRBJ1-6; TCRdb's D call, TRBD1, is unchecked because there is no DNA. The CDR3 spans 16 residues. In germline, CDR1 is MNHEY, CDR2 SVGAGI. CDR3 amino acids: CASSYSRGQGGSPLHF.

This rearrangement joins TRBV4-1 to TRBJ2-7; the TCRdb D gene call, TRBD1, has no DNA to confirm it. The CDR3 has 14 residues. Germline lookup yields CDR1 MGHRA and CDR2 YSYEKL. CDR3 sequence: CASSSRTQSYEQYF.

The V call is TRBV5-1, the J call TRBJ2-1; TCRdb designates TRBD2, a call that cannot be tested without DNA. The CDR3 runs to 17 residues. Germline CDR1 is SGHRS and CDR2 is YFSETQ. This chain's CDR3 is CASSFNPTSGVYNEQFF.

The chain couples TRBV2 to TRBJ2-2; TCRdb selects TRBD1, and the lack of DNA leaves this call unchecked. Germline V gene data show CDR1 as SNHLY and CDR2 as FYNNEI. This CDR3 has 15 residues. CDR3 residues: CASSEIQGSGGELFF.